The 6 T cell receptor beta chains reported below all come from one sample, sequenced in a study of cytomegalovirus exposure and HLA in healthy donors. Primers included in the PCR were 60 Vbeta and 13 Jbeta primers. Sequenced by immunoSEQ multiplex PCR; TCRdb stores in-frame clones only, minus some. The table records more than 110,000 clones, around 85% of them present only once. Sequenced material: PBMCs. The receptor set was obtained from a woman aged 45-65 years in good health and CMV-seropositive.

This chain uses TRBV7-2 with TRBJ1-6; TRBD1 agrees at 7 bases. There are 16 residues in the CDR3. The ends lost 6 bases at V and 9 bases at J; junction bases unmatched: 14. Germline-derived CDR1 and CDR2 are SGHTA and FQGNSA. In DNA form, the CDR3 reads TGTGCCAGCAGGGAGAGATCGGGACAGATAAGTTCACCCCTCCACTTT. Translation: CASRERSGQISSPLHF.

The rearrangement uses TRBV19 and TRBJ2-5; D unresolved. The J call is in doubt because the DNA end fits TRBJ2-7 better. The germline V gene encodes CDR1 LNHDA and CDR2 SQIVND (reference sequence). The CDR3 contains 16 residues. This CDR3 is CASSAYLSGTAYEQYF. DNA for the CDR3: TGTGCCAGTAGTGCTTACCTTTCAGGTACCGCCTACGAGCAGTACTTC.

This clone was counted between two and nine times. The chain links TRBV25-1 to TRBJ1-2; D perhaps matches TRBD1 (6 bases). V was clipped by 1 base and J by 3 bases, with 18 bases between them. The germline V gene has CDR1 MGHDK and CDR2 SYGVNS. CDR3 length: 17 residues. This CDR3 is CASSEWAPLKGDYGYTF. In nucleotides, the CDR3 is TGTGCCAGCAGTGAATGGGCGCCACTTAAGGGGGACTATGGCTACACCTTC.

The CDR3: CASSQVRGNEQFF. The CDR3 coding sequence is TGCGCCAGCAGCCAAGTTAGAGGCAATGAGCAGTTCTTC. The V gene is TRBV4-1, the J gene TRBJ2-1, with D unclear. Germline assignment: CDR1 MGHRA and CDR2 YSYEKL. This CDR3 contains 13 residues. The ends were cut back, 1 base at V and 6 bases at J, with 7 bases in the middle.

Concerning this clone itself: At one end the junction does not follow the germline gene, possibly because of a read error. The genes are TRBV7-3 and TRBJ2-3; TRBD2 matches 10 bases. The CDR3 loop spans 14 amino acids. Germline V CDR1 and CDR2: SGHTA, FQGTGA. In DNA form, the CDR3 reads TGTGCCATCAGCGCACTAGCGGGGACAGATACGCAGTATTTT. Translation gives CAISALAGTDTQYF.

The chain recombines TRBV5-4 with TRBJ2-2; 8 nucleotides align to TRBD2. With V trimmed by 4 bases and J by 2 bases, 13 bases remained unmatched. The CDR3 is 18 residues long. Germline assignment: CDR1 SGHNT and CDR2 YYREEE (reference sequence). CDR3 DNA: TGTGCCAGCAGCCCGTCCGGCGTAGCGGGGTATAACACCGGGGAGCTGTTTTTT. This codes for CASSPSGVAGYNTGELFF.